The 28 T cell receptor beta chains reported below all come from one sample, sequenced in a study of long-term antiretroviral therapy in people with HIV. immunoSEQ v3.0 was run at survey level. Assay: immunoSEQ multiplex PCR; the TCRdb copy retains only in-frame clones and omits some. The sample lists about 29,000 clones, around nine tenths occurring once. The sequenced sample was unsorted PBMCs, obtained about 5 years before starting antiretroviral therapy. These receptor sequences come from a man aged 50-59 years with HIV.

The CDR3 DNA reads TGTGCCAGCAGCATCGGACAGGGTGGGCAAGTAGCCCTCCACTTT. Its translation is CASSIGQGGQVALHF. The chain joins TRBV7-9 to TRBJ1-6; 8 nucleotides agree with TRBD1. The J segment lost 14 bases and the V segment lost 5 bases, leaving 14 bases of the junction unmatched. CDR1 and CDR2 (germline): SEHNR, FQNEAQ (reference sequence). This CDR3 comprises 15 residues. The full variable domain, its missing parts supplied by reference TRBV7-9 and TRBJ1-6, is DTGVSQNPRHKITKRGQNVTFRCDPISEHNRLYWYRQTLGQGPEFLTYFQNEAQLEKSRLLSDRFSAERPKGSFSTLEIQRTEQGDSAMYLCASSIGQGGQVALHFGNGTRLTVT.

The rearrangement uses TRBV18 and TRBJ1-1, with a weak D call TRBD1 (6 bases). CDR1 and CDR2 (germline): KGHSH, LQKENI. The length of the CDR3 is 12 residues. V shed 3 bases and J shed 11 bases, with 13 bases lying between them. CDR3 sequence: CASSPRERGAFF. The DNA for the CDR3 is TGTGCCAGCTCACCGAGGGAGAGGGGGGCTTTCTTT. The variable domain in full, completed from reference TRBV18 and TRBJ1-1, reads NAGVMQNPRHLVRRRGQEARLRCSPMKGHSHVYWYRQLPEEGLKFMVYLQKENIIDESGMPKERFSAEFPKEGPSILRIQQVVRGDSAAYFCASSPRERGAFFGQGTRLTVV.

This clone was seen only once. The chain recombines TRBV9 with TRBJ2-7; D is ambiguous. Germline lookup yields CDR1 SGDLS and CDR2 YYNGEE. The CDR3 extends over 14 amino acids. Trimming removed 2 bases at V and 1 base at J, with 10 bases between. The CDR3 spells CASSVSAESYEQYF. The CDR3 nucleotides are TGTGCCAGCAGCGTCTCAGCTGAGTCCTACGAGCAGTACTTC. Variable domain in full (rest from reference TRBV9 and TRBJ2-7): DSGVTQTPKHLITATGQRVTLRCSPRSGDLSVYWYQQSLDQGLQFLIQYYNGEERAKGNILERFSAQQFPDLHSELNLSSLELGDSALYFCASSVSAESYEQYFGPGTRLTVT.

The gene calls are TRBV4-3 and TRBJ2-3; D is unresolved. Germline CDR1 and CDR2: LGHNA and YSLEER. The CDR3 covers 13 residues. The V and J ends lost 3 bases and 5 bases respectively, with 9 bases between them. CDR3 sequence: CASSHDEEDTQYF. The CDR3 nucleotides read TGCGCCAGCAGCCATGACGAGGAAGATACGCAGTATTTT.

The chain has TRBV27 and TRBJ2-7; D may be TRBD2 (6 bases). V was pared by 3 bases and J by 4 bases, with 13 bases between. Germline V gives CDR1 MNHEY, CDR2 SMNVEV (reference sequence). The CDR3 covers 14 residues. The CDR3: CASSFSGVGYEQYF. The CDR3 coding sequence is TGTGCCAGCAGTTTTTCGGGAGTTGGTTACGAGCAGTACTTC.

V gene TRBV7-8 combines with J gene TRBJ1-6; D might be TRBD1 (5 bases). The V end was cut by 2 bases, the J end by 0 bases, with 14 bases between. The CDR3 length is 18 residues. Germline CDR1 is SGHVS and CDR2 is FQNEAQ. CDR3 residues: CASSLRVGLSSYNSPLHF. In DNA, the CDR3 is TGTGCCAGCAGCTTACGGGTGGGGCTGAGCTCCTATAATTCACCCCTCCACTTT.

CDR3 amino acids: CASSQDYGVGYGYTF. The CDR3 coding sequence is TGCGCCAGCAGCCAAGATTACGGGGTCGGTTATGGCTACACCTTC. The rearrangement uses TRBV4-1 and TRBJ1-2; D is unresolved. V dropped 0 bases and J dropped 5 bases, with 13 bases sitting between them. The length of the CDR3 is 15 residues. Germline V lookup: CDR1 MGHRA, CDR2 YSYEKL.

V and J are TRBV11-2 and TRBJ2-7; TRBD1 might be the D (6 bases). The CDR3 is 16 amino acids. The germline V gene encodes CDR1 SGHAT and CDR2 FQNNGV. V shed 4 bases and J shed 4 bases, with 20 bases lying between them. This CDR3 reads CASSSILPGAVYEQYF. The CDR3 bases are TGTGCCAGCAGCTCCATCCTCCCAGGGGCGGTGTACGAGCAGTACTTC.

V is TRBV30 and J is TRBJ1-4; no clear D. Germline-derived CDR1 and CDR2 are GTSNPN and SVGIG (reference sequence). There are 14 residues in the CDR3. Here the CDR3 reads CASPTPATNEKLFF. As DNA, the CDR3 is TGTGCTTCTCCTACACCCGCAACTAATGAAAAACTGTTTTTT.

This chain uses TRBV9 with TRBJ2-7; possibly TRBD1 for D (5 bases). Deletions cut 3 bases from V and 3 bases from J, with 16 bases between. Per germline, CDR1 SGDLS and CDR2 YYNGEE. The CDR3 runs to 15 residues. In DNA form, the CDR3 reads TGTGCCAGCAGCGCAGGGCATCGGGCGAACTACGAGCAGTACTTC. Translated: CASSAGHRANYEQYF.

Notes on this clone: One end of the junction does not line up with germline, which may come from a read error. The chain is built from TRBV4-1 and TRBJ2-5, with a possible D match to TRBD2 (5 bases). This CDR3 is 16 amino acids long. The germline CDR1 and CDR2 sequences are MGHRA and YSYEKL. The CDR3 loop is CASSQVVRADQETQYF. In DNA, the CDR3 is TGCGCCAGCAGCCAAGTCGTTCGAGCGGACCAGGAGACCCAGTACTTC.

Here the CDR3 reads CASSPPRTDWKQYF. The DNA for the CDR3 is TGTGCCAGCAGCCCCCCCCGGACGGACTGGAAGCAGTACTTC. The chain combines TRBV6-1 with TRBJ2-7; a weak D match, TRBD2 (5 bases). This CDR3 region has 14 residues. Trimming cost V 6 bases and J 8 bases, with 20 bases left between them. Per the germline V gene, CDR1 is MNHNS and CDR2 is SASEGT.

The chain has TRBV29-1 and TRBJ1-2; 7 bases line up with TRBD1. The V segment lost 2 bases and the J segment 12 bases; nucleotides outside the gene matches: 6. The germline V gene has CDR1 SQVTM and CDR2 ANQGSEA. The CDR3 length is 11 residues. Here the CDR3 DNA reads TGCAGCGTTGAAAGCAGGGGGGGCCACACCTTC. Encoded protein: CSVESRGGHTF.

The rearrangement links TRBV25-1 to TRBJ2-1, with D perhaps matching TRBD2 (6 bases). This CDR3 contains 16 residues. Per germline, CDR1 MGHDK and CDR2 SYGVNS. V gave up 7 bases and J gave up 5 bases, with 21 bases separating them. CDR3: CASNSPSRGGNNEQFF. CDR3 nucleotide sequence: TGTGCCAGCAATTCCCCCTCCCGGGGAGGAAACAATGAGCAGTTCTTC.

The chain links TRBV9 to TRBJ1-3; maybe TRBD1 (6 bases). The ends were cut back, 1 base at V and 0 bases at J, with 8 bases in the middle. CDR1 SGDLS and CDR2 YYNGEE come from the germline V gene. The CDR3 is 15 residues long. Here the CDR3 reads CASSVLGASGNTIYF. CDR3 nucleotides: TGTGCCAGCAGCGTACTGGGGGCCTCTGGAAACACCATATATTTT.

The CDR3 DNA follows: TGTGCCATCAGTGAGTTCGGGGGAGGGGTCACAGATACGCAGTATTTT. Amino acid sequence: CAISEFGGGVTDTQYF. This sequence joins TRBV10-3 and TRBJ2-3, with 7 bases lining up with TRBD2. The CDR3 has 16 amino acids. Germline CDR1 is ENHRY and CDR2 is SYGVKD. Trimming took 1 base from V and 2 from J; bases not matched to a gene: 6.

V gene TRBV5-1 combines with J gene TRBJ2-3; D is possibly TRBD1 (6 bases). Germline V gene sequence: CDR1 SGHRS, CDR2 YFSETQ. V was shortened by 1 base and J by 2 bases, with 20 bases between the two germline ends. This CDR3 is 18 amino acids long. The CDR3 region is CASSLWGPSGRVTDTQYF. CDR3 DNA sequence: TGCGCCAGCAGCTTGTGGGGGCCTTCGGGAAGGGTCACAGATACGCAGTATTTT.

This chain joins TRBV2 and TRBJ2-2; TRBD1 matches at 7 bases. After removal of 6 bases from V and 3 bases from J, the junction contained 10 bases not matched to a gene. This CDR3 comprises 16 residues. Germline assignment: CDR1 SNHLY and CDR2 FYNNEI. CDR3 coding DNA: TGTGCCAGCAGGGTTGGGGACAGTGTCTACACCGGGGAGCTGTTTTTT. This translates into CASRVGDSVYTGELFF.

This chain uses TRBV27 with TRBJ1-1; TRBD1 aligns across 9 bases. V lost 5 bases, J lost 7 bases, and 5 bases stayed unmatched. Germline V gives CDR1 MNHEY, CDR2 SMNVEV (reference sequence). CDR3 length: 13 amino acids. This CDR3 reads CASSEQGAGEAFF. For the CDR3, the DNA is TGTGCCAGCAGTGAACAGGGGGCCGGTGAAGCTTTCTTT.

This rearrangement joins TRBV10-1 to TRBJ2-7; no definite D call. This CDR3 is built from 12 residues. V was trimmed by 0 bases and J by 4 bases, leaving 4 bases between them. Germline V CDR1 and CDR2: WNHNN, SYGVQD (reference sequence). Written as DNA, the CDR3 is TGCGCCAGCAGTGAGTCGGGATACGAGCAGTACTTC. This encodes CASSESGYEQYF.

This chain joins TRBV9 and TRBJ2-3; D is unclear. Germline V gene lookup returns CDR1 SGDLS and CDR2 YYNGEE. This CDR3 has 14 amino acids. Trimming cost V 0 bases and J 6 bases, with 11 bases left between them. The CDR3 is CASSVDLATDTQYF. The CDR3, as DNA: TGTGCCAGCAGCGTAGATCTGGCAACGGATACGCAGTATTTT.

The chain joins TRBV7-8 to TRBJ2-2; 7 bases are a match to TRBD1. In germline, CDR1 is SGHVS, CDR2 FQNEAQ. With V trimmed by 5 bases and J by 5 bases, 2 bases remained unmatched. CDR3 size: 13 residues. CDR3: CASSPTGTGELFF. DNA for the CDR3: TGTGCCAGCAGCCCGACAGGGACCGGGGAGCTGTTTTTT.

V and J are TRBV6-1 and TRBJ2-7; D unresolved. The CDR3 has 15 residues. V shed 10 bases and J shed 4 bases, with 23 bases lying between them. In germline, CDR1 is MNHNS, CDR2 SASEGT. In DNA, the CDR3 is TGTGCCACCCTGACGGGTACTCGATCCCCTTACGAGCAGTACTTC. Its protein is CATLTGTRSPYEQYF.

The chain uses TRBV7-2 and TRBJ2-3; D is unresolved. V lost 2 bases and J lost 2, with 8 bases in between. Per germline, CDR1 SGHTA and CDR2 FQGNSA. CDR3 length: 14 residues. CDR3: CASSLSTNTDTQYF. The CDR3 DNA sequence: TGTGCCAGCAGCTTATCTACTAACACAGATACGCAGTATTTT.

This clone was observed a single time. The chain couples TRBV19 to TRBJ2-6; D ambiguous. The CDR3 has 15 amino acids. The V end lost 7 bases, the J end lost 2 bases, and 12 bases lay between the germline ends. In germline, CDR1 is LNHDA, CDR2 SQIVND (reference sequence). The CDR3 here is CASTENLAGANVLTF. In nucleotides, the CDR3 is TGTGCCAGTACTGAGAACTTGGCTGGGGCCAACGTCCTGACTTTC.

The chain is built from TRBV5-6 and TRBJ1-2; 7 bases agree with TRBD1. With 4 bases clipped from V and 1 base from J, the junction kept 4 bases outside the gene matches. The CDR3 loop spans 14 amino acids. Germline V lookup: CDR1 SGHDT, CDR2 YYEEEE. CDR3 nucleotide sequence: TGTGCCAGCAGCCTGGGACAGAATAACTATGGCTACACCTTC. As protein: CASSLGQNNYGYTF.

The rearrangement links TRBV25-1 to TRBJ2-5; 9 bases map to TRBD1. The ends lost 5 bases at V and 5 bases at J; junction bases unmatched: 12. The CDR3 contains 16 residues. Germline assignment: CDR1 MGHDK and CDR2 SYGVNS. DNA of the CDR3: TGTGCCAGCAGTCCCATTGGAACAGGGGGCGCTGAGACCCAGTACTTC. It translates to CASSPIGTGGAETQYF.

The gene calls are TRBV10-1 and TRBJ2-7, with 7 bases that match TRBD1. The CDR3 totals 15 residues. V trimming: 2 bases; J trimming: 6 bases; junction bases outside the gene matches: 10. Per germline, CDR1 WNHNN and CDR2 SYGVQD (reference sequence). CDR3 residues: CASSEGDSLGGEQYF. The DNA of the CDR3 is TGCGCCAGCAGTGAGGGGGACAGCCTAGGGGGCGAGCAGTACTTC.